The 21 T cell receptor beta chains below all came from one sample that was sequenced in a study of T-cell reconstitution after alpha-beta-depleted transplantation in children. Unique molecular identifiers tagged the TCRbeta library. From the PCR reads, TCRdb called clonotypes with MiXCR, one entry per CDR3 protein. Among hundreds of thousands of distinct CDR3 sequences, around 10% were seen once, and the ten largest hold 7.5%. Sequenced material: PBMCs, taken before TCRalphabeta/CD19-depleted stem cell transplant. All receptors come from a boy in the first two years of life with acute myeloid leukemia, due to receive a stem cell transplant.

The J gene is TRBJ2-3, the V gene TRBV5-5, with TRBD1 identical over 7 bases. V lost 0 bases, J lost 0 bases, and 10 bases stayed unmatched. Germline V gene data show CDR1 as SGHKS and CDR2 as YYEKEE (reference sequence). The CDR3 runs 18 residues. This CDR3 reads CASSLAMGQIFSTDTQYF. CDR3 sequence (DNA): TGTGCCAGCAGCTTGGCCATGGGACAGATCTTTAGCACAGATACGCAGTATTTT. Together with reference TRBV5-5 and TRBJ2-3, the CDR3 gives the full variable domain: DAGVTQSPTHLIKTRGQQVTLRCSPISGHKSVSWYQQVLGQGPQFIFQYYEKEERGRGNFPDRFSARQFPNYSSELNVNALLLGDSALYLCASSLAMGQIFSTDTQYFGPGTRLTVL.

This clonotype was seen at least ten times. This rearrangement joins TRBV27 to TRBJ2-7, with D possibly being TRBD1 (7 bases). Per the germline V gene, CDR1 is MNHEY and CDR2 is SMNVEV (reference sequence). The V gene lost 0 bases and the J gene lost 3 bases, with 15 bases spanning the gap. This CDR3 spans 16 amino acids. In DNA, the CDR3 is TGTGCCAGCAGTTTATCTTCCAGGGGGGATTTCTACGAGCAGTACTTC. This gives the protein CASSLSSRGDFYEQYF.

This clonotype was found many times. The chain combines TRBV20-1 with TRBJ2-7, with D perhaps TRBD1 (5 bases). CDR1 DFQATT and CDR2 SNEGSKA come from the germline V gene (reference sequence). Trimming left V 4 bases short and J 5 bases short, with 15 bases between. The length of the CDR3 is 13 residues. This chain's CDR3 is CSAIGQIVHEQYF. The CDR3 DNA reads as TGCAGTGCTATTGGACAAATAGTCCACGAGCAGTACTTC.

This CDR3 reads CASSEHVIVAYEQFF. The CDR3 bases are TGTGCCAGCAGTGAACACGTCATTGTAGCCTATGAGCAGTTCTTC. The chain couples TRBV2 to TRBJ2-1; D is ambiguous. This CDR3 spans 15 amino acids. The germline V and J ends were trimmed by 2 bases and 8 bases, with 16 bases remaining between them. The germline V gene has CDR1 SNHLY and CDR2 FYNNEI.

This sequence joins TRBV19 and TRBJ2-7; 7 bases line up with TRBD2. Germline V gene data show CDR1 as LNHDA and CDR2 as SQIVND (reference sequence). J was trimmed by 3 bases and V by 7 bases; bases with no gene match: 6. This CDR3 comprises 13 residues. The CDR3 spells CASKRRESYEQYF. The CDR3 nucleotides read TGTGCCAGTAAGAGGCGGGAGAGCTACGAGCAGTACTTC.

In its sample, this clonotype was seen many times. The chain combines TRBV13 with TRBJ2-7; the match to TRBD2 covers 10 bases. The ends lost 1 base at V and 4 bases at J; junction bases unmatched: 7. This CDR3 region has 16 residues. Germline lookup yields CDR1 PRHDT and CDR2 FYEKMQ (reference sequence). The CDR3 sequence: CASSLDQTSGDYEQYF. In DNA form, the CDR3 reads TGTGCCAGCAGCTTAGACCAAACTAGCGGGGATTACGAGCAGTACTTC. The variable domain in full, with the rest retrieved from reference TRBV13 and TRBJ2-7, is AAGVIQSPRHLIKEKRETATLKCYPIPRHDTVYWYQQGPGQDPQFLISFYEKMQSDKGSIPDRFSAQQFSDYHSELNMSSLELGDSALYFCASSLDQTSGDYEQYFGPGTRLTVT.

This clonotype has just a few counts. The rearrangement uses TRBV7-2 and TRBJ1-6; no clear D gene. The CDR3 runs to 15 residues. Germline CDR1 and CDR2: SGHTA and FQGNSA. V gave up 1 base and J gave up 5 bases, with 9 bases separating them. The DNA for the CDR3 is TGTGCCAGCAGCTTAGGTGCCGTTAATAATTCACCCCTCCACTTT. Encoded protein: CASSLGAVNNSPLHF.

This clonotype occurred many times. The chain has TRBV20-1 and TRBJ2-1; 10 bases agree with TRBD2. CDR1 is DFQATT, CDR2 SNEGSKA, per germline (reference sequence). J gave up 5 bases and V 3 bases, and 7 bases lay outside the gene matches. The CDR3 has 15 amino acids. DNA for the CDR3: TGCAGTGCTAGGGACAGCGGGGGGGTAAACAATGAGCAGTTCTTC. It codes for CSARDSGGVNNEQFF.

Comments on this clonotype: The junction departs from the called germline gene at one end, perhaps through a read error. CDR3 nucleotides: TGTGCCACCAGCCAAGGACAGGGCTGGCTCTACGAGCAGTACTTC. Its translation: CATSQGQGWLYEQYF. The chain combines TRBV3-1 with TRBJ2-7, with TRBD1 identical over 8 bases. Germline-derived CDR1 and CDR2 are LGHDT and YNNKEL (reference sequence). This CDR3 contains 15 residues.

Ten or more counts support this clonotype. The chain couples TRBV11-2 to TRBJ2-1; 10 bases are shared with TRBD2. Germline-derived CDR1 and CDR2 are SGHAT and FQNNGV. CDR3 size: 15 residues. V was clipped by 3 bases and J by 6 bases; unmatched bases: 5. In DNA, the CDR3 is TGTGCCAGCAGCTTTACTAGCGGGAACGGCAATGAGCAGTTCTTC. Translated, it gives CASSFTSGNGNEQFF.

This clonotype was detected ten times or more. The rearrangement uses TRBV7-3 and TRBJ2-3; possibly TRBD1 or TRBD2 for D (5 bases each). CDR1 and CDR2 from the germline V gene are SGHTA and FQGTGA. V was clipped by 3 bases and J by 6 bases, with 16 bases between them. The CDR3 spans 15 residues. CDR3 residues: CASSLIGAAADTQYF. CDR3 DNA sequence: TGTGCCAGCAGCTTGATCGGGGCTGCTGCGGATACGCAGTATTTT.

This clonotype was found many times. The genes are TRBV6-4 and TRBJ1-5, with 9 nucleotides matching TRBD1. This CDR3 comprises 15 residues. From germline, CDR1 is MRHNA and CDR2 SNTAGT. J lost 4 bases, V lost 6 bases, and 7 bases had no gene match. CDR3: CASSPGQGLNQPQHF. The CDR3, as DNA: TGTGCCAGCAGCCCGGGACAGGGCCTTAATCAGCCCCAGCATTTT.

The rearrangement uses TRBV11-2 and TRBJ2-2, with D unclear. The germline V gene encodes CDR1 SGHAT and CDR2 FQNNGV. Trimming removed 4 bases at V and 6 bases at J, with 9 bases between. CDR3 length: 13 residues. This CDR3 reads CASSSTSSGELFF. The CDR3 nucleotides are TGTGCCAGCAGCTCGACCTCTTCCGGGGAGCTGTTTTTT.

This clonotype was seen at least ten times. This rearrangement joins TRBV20-1 to TRBJ1-5, with 7 bases matching TRBD1. Germline CDR1 is DFQATT and CDR2 is SNEGSKA (reference sequence). The CDR3 sequence is 15 residues long. CDR3 amino acids: CSVNRGGYSNQPQHF. CDR3 sequence (DNA): TGCAGCGTAAACAGGGGAGGGTATAGCAATCAGCCCCAGCATTTT.

This clonotype was seen repeatedly, ten times or more. The genes are TRBV13 and TRBJ1-2; 10 bases are a match to TRBD1. The CDR3 has 13 residues. The trim removed 3 bases at V and 8 bases at J, leaving 3 bases unmatched. Germline V gene sequence: CDR1 PRHDT, CDR2 FYEKMQ (reference sequence). CDR3 sequence: CASSLDRGNGYTF. As DNA, the CDR3 is TGTGCCAGCAGCTTGGACAGGGGGAACGGCTACACCTTC. The variable domain in full, with the rest retrieved from reference TRBV13 and TRBJ1-2, is AAGVIQSPRHLIKEKRETATLKCYPIPRHDTVYWYQQGPGQDPQFLISFYEKMQSDKGSIPDRFSAQQFSDYHSELNMSSLELGDSALYFCASSLDRGNGYTFGSGTRLTVV.

This clonotype was seen at least ten times. The V call is TRBV6-1, the J call TRBJ1-5, with TRBD1 identical over 8 bases. Germline V CDR1 and CDR2: MNHNS, SASEGT. Trimming took 6 bases from V and 1 from J; bases not matched to a gene: 5. There are 15 residues in the CDR3. DNA of the CDR3: TGTGCCAGCAGCCGGACAGGGCAGAGCAATCAGCCCCAGCATTTT. This encodes CASSRTGQSNQPQHF.

The table lists this clonotype with a few counts. The chain carries TRBV20-1 and TRBJ2-6; no reliable D call. Germline CDR1 DFQATT, CDR2 SNEGSKA (reference sequence). V dropped 5 bases and J dropped 2 bases, with 10 bases sitting between them. This CDR3 has 14 residues. The CDR3 loop reads CSAGGGTGANVLTF. DNA of the CDR3: TGCAGTGCTGGCGGTGGAACTGGGGCCAACGTCCTGACTTTC.

In this sample, this clonotype turned up once. The chain uses TRBV10-3 and TRBJ2-3; the D gene is possibly TRBD2 (6 bases). The CDR3 has 15 amino acids. Per germline, CDR1 ENHRY and CDR2 SYGVKD. The DNA for the CDR3 is TGTGCGTCGAGACGCCAAGCGGCGGGAACAGATACGCAGTATTTT. Translating gives CASRRQAAGTDTQYF.

There are many counts of this clonotype. The chain joins TRBV12-3 or TRBV12-4 to TRBJ2-3, with 9 bases fitting TRBD2. This CDR3 contains 15 residues. The junction had 4 bases not matched to a gene; V was cut back by 2 bases and J by 4 bases. The CDR3 reads CASSLLAGMADTQYF. The CDR3 nucleotides read TGTGCCAGCAGTTTACTAGCGGGAATGGCAGATACGCAGTATTTT.

This clonotype was recorded many times. The V gene is TRBV19, the J gene TRBJ1-4, with TRBD1 matching over 7 bases. CDR1 LNHDA and CDR2 SQIVND come from the germline V gene (reference sequence). V shed 6 bases, J shed 3 bases, and the junction held 10 bases outside the gene matches. The CDR3 loop spans 16 amino acids. The CDR3 loop is CASSIQRGRANEKLFF. The CDR3 DNA follows: TGTGCCAGTAGCATTCAAAGGGGGCGAGCTAATGAAAAACTGTTTTTT.

This clonotype was detected ten times or more. This chain links TRBV5-8 with TRBJ2-5; 10 nucleotides line up with TRBD2. V gave up 0 bases and J gave up 1 base; unmatched junction bases: 0. This CDR3 is built from 15 residues. Looked up from germline, CDR1 is SGHTS and CDR2 is YDEGEE. The chain's CDR3 is CASSLGTSGQETQYF. In DNA, the CDR3 is TGTGCCAGCAGCTTGGGGACTAGCGGCCAAGAGACCCAGTACTTC.